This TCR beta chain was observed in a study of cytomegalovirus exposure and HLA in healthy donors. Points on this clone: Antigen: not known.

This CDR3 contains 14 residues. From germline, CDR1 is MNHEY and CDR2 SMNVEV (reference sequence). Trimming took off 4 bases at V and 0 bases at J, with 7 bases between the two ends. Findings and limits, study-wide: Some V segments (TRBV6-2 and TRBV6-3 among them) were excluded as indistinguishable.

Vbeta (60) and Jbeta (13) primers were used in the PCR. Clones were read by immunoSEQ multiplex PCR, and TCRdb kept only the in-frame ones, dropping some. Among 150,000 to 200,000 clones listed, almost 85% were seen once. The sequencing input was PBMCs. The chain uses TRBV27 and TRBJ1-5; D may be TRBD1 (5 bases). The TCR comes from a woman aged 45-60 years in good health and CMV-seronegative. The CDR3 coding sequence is TGTGCCAGCAGTTGGGGCCCTAGCAATCAGCCCCAGCATTTT. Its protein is CASSWGPSNQPQHF.